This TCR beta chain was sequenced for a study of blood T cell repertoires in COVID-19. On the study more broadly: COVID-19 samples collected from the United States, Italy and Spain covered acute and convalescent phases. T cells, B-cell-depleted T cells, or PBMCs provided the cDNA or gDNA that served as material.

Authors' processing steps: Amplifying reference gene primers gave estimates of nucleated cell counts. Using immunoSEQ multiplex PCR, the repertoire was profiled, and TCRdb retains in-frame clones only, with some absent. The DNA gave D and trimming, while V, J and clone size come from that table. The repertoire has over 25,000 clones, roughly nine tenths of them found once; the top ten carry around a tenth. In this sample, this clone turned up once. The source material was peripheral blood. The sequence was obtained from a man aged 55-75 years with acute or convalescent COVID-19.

CDR3 in amino acids: CSVTGTKNIQYF. CDR3 DNA: TGCAGCGTTACAGGGACCAAAAACATTCAGTACTTC. The chain joins TRBV29-1 to TRBJ2-4; tentative D call: TRBD1 (6 bases). Germline CDR1 and CDR2: SQVTM and ANQGSEA. Between the trimmed V and J ends, which lost 5 bases and 2 bases, there was a span of 7 bases. The CDR3 spans 12 residues.